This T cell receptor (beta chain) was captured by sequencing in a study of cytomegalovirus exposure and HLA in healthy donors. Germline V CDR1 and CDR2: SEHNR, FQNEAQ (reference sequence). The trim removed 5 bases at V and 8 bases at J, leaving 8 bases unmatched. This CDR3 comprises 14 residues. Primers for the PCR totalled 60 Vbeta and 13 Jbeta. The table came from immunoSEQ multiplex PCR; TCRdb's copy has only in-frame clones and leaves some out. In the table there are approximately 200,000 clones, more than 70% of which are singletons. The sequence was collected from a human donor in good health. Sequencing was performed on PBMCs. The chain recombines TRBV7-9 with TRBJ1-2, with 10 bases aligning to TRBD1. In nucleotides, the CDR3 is TGTGCCAGCAGCCGGGGACAGGGGAAGAGCGGCTACACCTTC. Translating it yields CASSRGQGKSGYTF.